The TCR beta chain under discussion was sequenced for a study of graft-versus-host responses after intestinal transplantation. Across the whole study: Grafts that recipients had were multivisceral, liver-intestinal, or isolated intestinal transplants. Recipients uniformly received anti-thymocyte globulin induction, followed by tacrolimus and steroids for approximately 3 years. General observations from the study: Among recipient marrow samples, GvH clones were found; some appeared first in ileum or blood.

The CDR3 loop spans 14 amino acids. The germline CDR1 and CDR2 sequences are SQVTM and ANQGSEA. The V gene lost 1 base and the J gene lost 4 bases, with 11 bases spanning the gap. A note on this clone: Its target is unknown.

This table comes from immunoSEQ multiplex PCR, and its TCRdb copy is limited to in-frame clones, with some not included. The sample contains more than 80,000 clones, roughly four fifths of which appear only once. This specimen consisted of unstimulated CD8+ T cells sorted from spleen or lymph node cells, obtained before intestinal transplant. The chain employs TRBV29-1 and TRBJ2-1; no definite D call. The origin of this receptor is a human donor who received an intestinal transplant. Here the CDR3 reads CSVEGVVPYNEQFF. CDR3 nucleotide sequence: TGCAGCGTTGAAGGGGTCGTACCATACAATGAGCAGTTCTTC.